The 17 T cell receptor beta chains in this list originate from one sample, sequenced in a study of blood T cell repertoires in COVID-19. The protocol was immunoSEQ multiplex PCR, while the TCRdb copy is restricted to in-frame clones and leaves out a portion. The sample has roughly 230,000 clones; more than 75% are singletons. The sample was PBMCs or T cells enriched from blood (not recorded which). The receptors shown here come from a woman in her 50s who had been exposed to COVID-19.

This clone occurred once. This rearrangement joins TRBV12-5 to TRBJ2-7, with a weak D call TRBD2 (6 bases). Trimming took 0 bases from V and 5 from J, leaving 8 bases between them. This CDR3 is built from 13 residues. Germline V gives CDR1 LGHNT, CDR2 FRNRAP. In DNA form, the CDR3 reads TGTGCTAGTGGTTTGGTAGGAGGGGACGAGCAGTACTTC. This encodes CASGLVGGDEQYF. Together with reference TRBV12-5 and TRBJ2-7, the CDR3 gives the full variable domain: DARVTQTPRHKVTEMGQEVTMRCQPILGHNTVFWYRQTMMQGLELLAYFRNRAPLDDSGMPKDRFSAEMPDATLATLKIQPSEPRDSAVYFCASGLVGGDEQYFGPGTRLTVT.

The chain couples TRBV6-5 to TRBJ1-1; 9 bases agree with TRBD1. The length of the CDR3 is 14 residues. V shed 6 bases and J 2 bases; nucleotides not matched to a gene: 4. Germline V gene lookup returns CDR1 MNHEY and CDR2 SVGAGI. The CDR3 DNA is TGTGCCAGCAGGGGGACAGGGTTTAACACTGAAGCTTTCTTT. Amino acid sequence: CASRGTGFNTEAFF.

This chain uses TRBV6-6 with TRBJ1-1, with D tentatively TRBD1 (5 bases). The CDR3 contains 14 residues. With 2 bases removed from V and 6 bases from J, the gap between germline ends came to 13 bases. The germline CDR1 and CDR2 sequences are MNHNY and SVGAGI (reference sequence). CDR3 protein: CASSYDDSISEAFF. The CDR3 nucleotides are TGTGCCAGCAGTTACGATGACAGTATCTCTGAAGCTTTCTTT.

The rearrangement joins TRBV20-1 to TRBJ2-1; D uncertain. The CDR3 is 11 residues long. V lost 5 bases, J lost 12 bases, and 14 bases lay in between. Looked up from germline, CDR1 is DFQATT and CDR2 is SNEGSKA (reference sequence). The CDR3 coding sequence is TGCAGTGCTCCCGTTTCGGGTCGGCAGTTCTTC. This encodes CSAPVSGRQFF.

The gene calls are TRBV6-2 or TRBV6-3 and TRBJ2-7; 7 positions match TRBD1. Trimming cost V 2 bases and J 9 bases; bases outside gene matches: 13. Germline values: CDR1 MNHEY, CDR2 SVGEGT. This CDR3 contains 15 residues. This CDR3 is CASSYGLFGQAPQYF. In DNA, the CDR3 is TGTGCCAGCAGTTACGGGCTGTTCGGACAGGCCCCGCAGTACTTC.

The chain recombines TRBV19 with TRBJ1-5; 8 nucleotides agree with TRBD1. Germline loops: CDR1 LNHDA, CDR2 SQIVND (reference sequence). CDR3 length: 13 residues. V was clipped by 6 bases and J by 7 bases; unmatched bases: 5. CDR3 DNA: TGTGCCAGTAGCCAAGGACAGGGACAGCCCCAGCATTTT. Translating gives CASSQGQGQPQHF.

V is TRBV11-2 and J is TRBJ2-3; possibly TRBD2 for D (6 bases). Trimming stripped 8 bases from V and 5 bases from J, with 20 bases between. The CDR3 covers 15 residues. CDR1 and CDR2 from the germline V gene are SGHAT and FQNNGV. The CDR3 sequence is CASGGLGRGGDTQYF. The CDR3 DNA reads as TGTGCCAGCGGAGGCCTCGGGCGGGGAGGAGATACGCAGTATTTT. Supplemented by reference TRBV11-2 and TRBJ2-3, the full variable domain reads EAGVAQSPRYKIIEKRQSVAFWCNPISGHATLYWYQQILGQGPKLLIQFQNNGVVDDSQLPKDRFSAERLKGVDSTLKIQPAKLEDSAVYLCASGGLGRGGDTQYFGPGTRLTVL.

The J gene is TRBJ2-7, the V gene TRBV18, with D perhaps matching TRBD2 (6 bases). Per the germline V gene, CDR1 is KGHSH and CDR2 is LQKENI. V shed 3 bases and J shed 1 base, with 19 bases lying between them. The length of the CDR3 is 17 residues. CDR3 sequence: CASSPDPGGRMSYEQYF. CDR3 sequence (DNA): TGTGCCAGCTCACCCGACCCCGGGGGACGAATGTCCTACGAGCAGTACTTC.

This clone was counted a single time. The rearrangement links TRBV2 to TRBJ1-2, with unresolved D. In germline, CDR1 is SNHLY, CDR2 FYNNEI. The CDR3 is made up of 12 amino acids. The germline V and J ends were trimmed by 2 bases and 6 bases, with 7 bases remaining between them. The CDR3: CASSESGDGYTF. CDR3 nucleotides: TGTGCCAGCAGTGAATCGGGAGATGGCTACACCTTC.

The V gene is TRBV5-1, the J gene TRBJ1-2; 7 bases match TRBD1. This CDR3 region has 13 residues. V lost 4 bases and J lost 8; bases outside the gene matches: 8. Germline CDR1 SGHRS, CDR2 YFSETQ. The CDR3 DNA sequence: TGCGCCAGCAGCCACACAGGGGCGGAAGGCTACACCTTC. This codes for CASSHTGAEGYTF.

Only one count was recorded for this clone. This sequence joins TRBV6-5 and TRBJ1-2, with D possibly TRBD1 on 5 matching bases. This CDR3 contains 15 residues. The germline V gene encodes CDR1 MNHEY and CDR2 SVGAGI. Trimming took off 2 bases at V and 6 bases at J, with 16 bases between the two ends. CDR3: CASSYNRWGSNGYTF. The DNA of the CDR3 is TGTGCCAGCAGTTACAACCGCTGGGGCTCGAATGGCTACACCTTC.

The V call is TRBV30, the J call TRBJ2-1; 10 bases map to TRBD1. From germline, CDR1 is GTSNPN and CDR2 SVGIG (reference sequence). This CDR3 comprises 12 residues. The junction had 3 bases not matched to a gene; V was cut back by 8 bases and J by 5 bases. The CDR3 DNA sequence: TGTGCCGCCGGGACAGGGGACAATGAGCAGTTCTTC. It is translated as CAAGTGDNEQFF.

The J gene is TRBJ1-1, the V gene TRBV5-6; D is perhaps TRBD1 (6 bases). The germline gives CDR1 SGHDT, CDR2 YYEEEE. Trimming took off 6 bases at V and 11 bases at J, with 14 bases between the two ends. CDR3 length: 11 residues. The CDR3 DNA sequence: TGTGCCAGCAAGCTTGCAGGGGAGGCTTTCTTT. Translating gives CASKLAGEAFF.

This chain connects TRBV10-2 to TRBJ1-2; TRBD1 aligns across 8 bases. V shed 6 bases, J shed 7 bases, and the junction held 7 bases outside the gene matches. Germline loops: CDR1 WSHSY, CDR2 SAAADI. CDR3 size: 13 residues. The CDR3 reads CASRPDRVSGYTF. The DNA for the CDR3 is TGCGCCAGCAGACCGGACAGGGTCAGTGGCTACACCTTC.

The genes are TRBV4-1 and TRBJ1-2, with 7 positions matching TRBD1. Germline lookup yields CDR1 MGHRA and CDR2 YSYEKL. The CDR3 is 15 amino acids. The ends lost 2 bases at V and 6 bases at J; junction bases unmatched: 9. Here the CDR3 DNA reads TGCGCCAGCAGCCAACTGATAGGGACAGATGATGGCTACACCTTC. It codes for CASSQLIGTDDGYTF.

The CDR3 is CASSDLFGAQETQYF. The CDR3, as DNA: TGTGCCAGCAGTGACCTTTTTGGAGCACAAGAGACCCAGTACTTC. The gene calls are TRBV28 and TRBJ2-5, with D unresolved. V lost 5 bases, J lost 2 bases, and 15 bases lay in between. The CDR3 totals 15 residues. CDR1 and CDR2 from the germline V gene are MDHEN and SYDVKM.

This clone was counted a single time. The sample has other DNA sequences that encode this CDR3 too. V usage is TRBV5-1 and J usage is TRBJ2-5; TRBD1 matches at 9 bases. V lost 2 bases, J lost 4 bases, and 3 bases stayed unmatched. From germline, CDR1 is SGHRS and CDR2 YFSETQ. The CDR3 runs to 14 residues. The CDR3 is CASSLAGQGETQYF. Here the CDR3 DNA reads TGCGCCAGCAGCTTAGCGGGACAGGGAGAGACCCAGTACTTC.